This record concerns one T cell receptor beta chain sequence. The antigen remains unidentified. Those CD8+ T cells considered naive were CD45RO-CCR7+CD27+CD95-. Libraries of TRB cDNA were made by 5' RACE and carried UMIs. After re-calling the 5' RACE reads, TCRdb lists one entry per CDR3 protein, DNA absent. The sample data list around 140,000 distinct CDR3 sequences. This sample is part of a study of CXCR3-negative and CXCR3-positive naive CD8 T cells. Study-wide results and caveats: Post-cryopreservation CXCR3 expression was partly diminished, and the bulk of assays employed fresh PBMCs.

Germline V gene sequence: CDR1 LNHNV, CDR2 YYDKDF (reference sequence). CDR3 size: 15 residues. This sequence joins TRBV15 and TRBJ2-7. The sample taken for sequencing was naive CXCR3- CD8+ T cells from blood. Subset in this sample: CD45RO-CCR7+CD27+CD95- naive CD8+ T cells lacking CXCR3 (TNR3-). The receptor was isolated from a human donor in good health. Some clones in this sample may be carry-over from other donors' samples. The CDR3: CATSLESTGAYEQYF.